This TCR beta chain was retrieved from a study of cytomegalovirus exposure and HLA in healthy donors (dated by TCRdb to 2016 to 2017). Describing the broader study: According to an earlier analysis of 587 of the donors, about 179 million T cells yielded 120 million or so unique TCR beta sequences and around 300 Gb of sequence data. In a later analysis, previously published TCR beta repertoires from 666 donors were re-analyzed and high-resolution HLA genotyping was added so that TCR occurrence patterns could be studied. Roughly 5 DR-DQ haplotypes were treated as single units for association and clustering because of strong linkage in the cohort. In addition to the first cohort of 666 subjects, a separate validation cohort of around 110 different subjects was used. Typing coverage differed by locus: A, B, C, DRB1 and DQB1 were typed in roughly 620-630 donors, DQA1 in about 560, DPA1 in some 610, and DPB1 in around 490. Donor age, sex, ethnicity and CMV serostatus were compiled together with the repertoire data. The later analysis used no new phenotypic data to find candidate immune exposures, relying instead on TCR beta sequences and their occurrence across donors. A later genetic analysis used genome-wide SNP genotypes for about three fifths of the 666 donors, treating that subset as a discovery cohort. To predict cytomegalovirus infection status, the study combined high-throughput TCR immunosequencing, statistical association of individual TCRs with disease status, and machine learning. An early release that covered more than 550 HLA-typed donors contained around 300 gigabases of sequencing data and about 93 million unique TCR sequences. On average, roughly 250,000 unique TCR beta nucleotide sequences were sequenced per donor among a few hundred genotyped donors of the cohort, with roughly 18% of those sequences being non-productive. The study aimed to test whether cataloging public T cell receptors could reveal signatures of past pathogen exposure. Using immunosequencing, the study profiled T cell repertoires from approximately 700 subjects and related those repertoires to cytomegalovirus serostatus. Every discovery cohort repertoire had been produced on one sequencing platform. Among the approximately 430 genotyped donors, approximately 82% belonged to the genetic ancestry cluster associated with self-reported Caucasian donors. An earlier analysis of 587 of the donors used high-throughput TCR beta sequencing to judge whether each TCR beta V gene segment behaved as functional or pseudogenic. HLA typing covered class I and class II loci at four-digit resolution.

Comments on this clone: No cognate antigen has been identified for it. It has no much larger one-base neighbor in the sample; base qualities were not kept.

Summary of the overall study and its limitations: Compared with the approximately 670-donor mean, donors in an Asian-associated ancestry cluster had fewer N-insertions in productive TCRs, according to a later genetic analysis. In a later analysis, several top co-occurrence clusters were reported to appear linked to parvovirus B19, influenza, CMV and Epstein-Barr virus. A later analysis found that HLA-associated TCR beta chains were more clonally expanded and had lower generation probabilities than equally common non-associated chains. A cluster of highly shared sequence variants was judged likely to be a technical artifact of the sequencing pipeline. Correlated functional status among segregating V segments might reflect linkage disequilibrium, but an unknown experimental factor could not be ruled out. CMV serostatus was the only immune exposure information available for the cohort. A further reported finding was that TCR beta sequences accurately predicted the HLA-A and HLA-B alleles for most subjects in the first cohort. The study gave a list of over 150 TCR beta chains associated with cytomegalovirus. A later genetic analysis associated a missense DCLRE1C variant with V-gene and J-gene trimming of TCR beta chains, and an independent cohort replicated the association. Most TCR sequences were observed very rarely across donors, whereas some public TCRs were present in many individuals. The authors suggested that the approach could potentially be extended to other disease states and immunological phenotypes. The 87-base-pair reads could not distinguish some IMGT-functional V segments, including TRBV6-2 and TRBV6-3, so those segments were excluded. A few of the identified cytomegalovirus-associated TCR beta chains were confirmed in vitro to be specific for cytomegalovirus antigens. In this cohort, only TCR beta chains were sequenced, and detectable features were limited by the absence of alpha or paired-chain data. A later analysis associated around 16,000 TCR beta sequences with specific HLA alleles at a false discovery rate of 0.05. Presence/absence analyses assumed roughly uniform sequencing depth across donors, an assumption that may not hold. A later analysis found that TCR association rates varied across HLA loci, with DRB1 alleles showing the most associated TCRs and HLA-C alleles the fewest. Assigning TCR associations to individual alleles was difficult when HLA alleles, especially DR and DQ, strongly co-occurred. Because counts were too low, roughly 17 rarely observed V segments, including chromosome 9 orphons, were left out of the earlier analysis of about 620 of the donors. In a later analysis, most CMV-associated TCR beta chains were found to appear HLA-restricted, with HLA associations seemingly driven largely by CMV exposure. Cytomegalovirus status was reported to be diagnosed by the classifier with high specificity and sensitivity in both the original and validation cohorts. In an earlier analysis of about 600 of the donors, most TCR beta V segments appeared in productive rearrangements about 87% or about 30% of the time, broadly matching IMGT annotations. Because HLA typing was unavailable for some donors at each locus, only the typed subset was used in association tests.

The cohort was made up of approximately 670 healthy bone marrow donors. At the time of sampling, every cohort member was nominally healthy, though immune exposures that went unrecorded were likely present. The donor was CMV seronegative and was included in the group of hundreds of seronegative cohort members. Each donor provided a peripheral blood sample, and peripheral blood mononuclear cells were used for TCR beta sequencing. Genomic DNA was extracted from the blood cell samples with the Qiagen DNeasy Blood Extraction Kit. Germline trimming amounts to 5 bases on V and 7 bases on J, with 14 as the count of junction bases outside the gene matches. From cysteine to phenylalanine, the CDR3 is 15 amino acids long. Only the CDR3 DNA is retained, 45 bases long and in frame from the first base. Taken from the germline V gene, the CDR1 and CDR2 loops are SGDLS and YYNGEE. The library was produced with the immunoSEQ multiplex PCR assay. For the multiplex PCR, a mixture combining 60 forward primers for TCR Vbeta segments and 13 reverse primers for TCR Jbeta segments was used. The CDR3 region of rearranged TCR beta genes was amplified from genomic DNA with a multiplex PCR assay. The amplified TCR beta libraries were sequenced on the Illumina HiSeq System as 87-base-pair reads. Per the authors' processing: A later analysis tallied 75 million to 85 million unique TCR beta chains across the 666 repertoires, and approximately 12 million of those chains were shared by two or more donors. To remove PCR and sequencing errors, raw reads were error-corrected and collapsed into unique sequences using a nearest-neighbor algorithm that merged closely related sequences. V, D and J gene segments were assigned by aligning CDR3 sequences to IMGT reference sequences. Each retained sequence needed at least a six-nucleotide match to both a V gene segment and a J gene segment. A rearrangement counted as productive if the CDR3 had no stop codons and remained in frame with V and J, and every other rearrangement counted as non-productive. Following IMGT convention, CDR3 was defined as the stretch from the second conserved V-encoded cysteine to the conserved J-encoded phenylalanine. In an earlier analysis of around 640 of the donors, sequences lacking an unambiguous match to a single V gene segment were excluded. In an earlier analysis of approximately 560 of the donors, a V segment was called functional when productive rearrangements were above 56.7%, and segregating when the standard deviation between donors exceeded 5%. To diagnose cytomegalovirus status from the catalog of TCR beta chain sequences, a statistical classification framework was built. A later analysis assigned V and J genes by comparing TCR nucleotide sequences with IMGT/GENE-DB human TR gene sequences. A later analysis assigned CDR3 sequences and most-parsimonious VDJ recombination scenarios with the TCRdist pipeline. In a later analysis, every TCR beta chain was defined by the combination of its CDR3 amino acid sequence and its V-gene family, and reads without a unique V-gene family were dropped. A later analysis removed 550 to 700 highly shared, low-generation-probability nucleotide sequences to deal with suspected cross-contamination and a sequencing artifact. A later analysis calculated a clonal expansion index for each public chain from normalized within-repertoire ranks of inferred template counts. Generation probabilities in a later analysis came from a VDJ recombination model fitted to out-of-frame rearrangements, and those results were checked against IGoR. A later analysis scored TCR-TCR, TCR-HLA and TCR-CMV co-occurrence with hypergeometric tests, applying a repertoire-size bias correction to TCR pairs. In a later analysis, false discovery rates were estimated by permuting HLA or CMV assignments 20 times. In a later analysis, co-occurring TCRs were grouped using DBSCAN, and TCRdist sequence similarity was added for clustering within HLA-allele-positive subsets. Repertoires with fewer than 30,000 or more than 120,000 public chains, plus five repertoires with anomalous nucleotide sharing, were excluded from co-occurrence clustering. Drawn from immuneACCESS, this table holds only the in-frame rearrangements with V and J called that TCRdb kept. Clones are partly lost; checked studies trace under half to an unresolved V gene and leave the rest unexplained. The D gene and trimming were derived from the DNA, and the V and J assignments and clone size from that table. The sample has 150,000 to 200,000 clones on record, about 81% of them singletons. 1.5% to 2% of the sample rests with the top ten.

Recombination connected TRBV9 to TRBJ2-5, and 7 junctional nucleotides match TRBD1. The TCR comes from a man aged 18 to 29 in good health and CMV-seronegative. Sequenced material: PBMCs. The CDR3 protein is CASRLHDRAYRTQYF. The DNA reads TGTGCCAGCAGACTACATGACAGGGCTTATCGGACCCAGTACTTC.